The T cell receptor (beta chain) described here comes from a study of blood T cell repertoires in COVID-19. Study summary: The United States, Italy and Spain provided the acute and convalescent COVID-19 samples.

Self-reported history from a screening survey and questionnaire set each donor's cohort. The recovered donors of Cohort 3 showed two negative PCRs, clearance, or symptom resolution. This clone appeared a single time. CDR1 and CDR2 (germline): SNHLY, FYNNEI. The CDR3 sequence is 14 residues long. The ends lost 9 bases at V and 5 bases at J; junction bases unmatched: 10. The assay was immunoSEQ multiplex PCR, and TCRdb's table has in-frame clones only and misses some. This table has under 300,000 clones, about nine tenths appearing once. Material: PBMCs or T cells enriched from blood (not recorded which). This chain connects TRBV2 to TRBJ2-5; 9 bases are shared with TRBD1. The source is a woman between 18 and 29 years old who had recovered from COVID-19. The CDR3 nucleotides are TGTGCCAGTTCCGCCGGGACAGGGATGGAGACCCAGTACTTC. Protein product: CASSAGTGMETQYF.